One and the same sample provided the 20 T cell receptor beta chains below, sequenced in a study of blood T cell repertoires in COVID-19. Produced via immunoSEQ multiplex PCR; TCRdb's table is partial and in-frame only. The table lists roughly 200,000 clones, around 80% of them singletons, with 10% to 15% in the top ten. Input material: peripheral blood. These receptors were taken from a woman older than 75 with COVID-19, enrolled during active disease.

The rearrangement uses TRBV15 and TRBJ1-5, with no clear D. V was pared by 8 bases and J by 4 bases, with 12 bases between. CDR3 length: 13 residues. CDR1 and CDR2 from the germline V gene are LNHNV and YYDKDF (reference sequence). The CDR3 reads CATELGRNQPQHF. The CDR3 bases are TGTGCCACCGAACTAGGCCGGAATCAGCCCCAGCATTTT.

The chain joins TRBV6-2 or TRBV6-3 to TRBJ2-1; D may be TRBD2 (6 bases). The CDR3 consists of 17 residues. Trimming removed 0 bases from V and 0 bases from J, with 12 bases in between. Germline loops: CDR1 MNHEY, CDR2 SVGEGT. Here the CDR3 reads CASSYSTPGVSYNEQFF. The CDR3 region has the DNA TGTGCCAGCAGTTACTCGACCCCGGGGGTCTCCTACAATGAGCAGTTCTTC.

The genes are TRBV9 and TRBJ1-5; TRBD1 matches 7 bases. Looked up from germline, CDR1 is SGDLS and CDR2 is YYNGEE. The CDR3 totals 13 residues. J lost 6 bases, V lost 8 bases, and 8 bases had no gene match. The CDR3, as DNA: TGTGCCAGTAGCTACACAGGGGCTCAGCCCCAGCATTTT. Translated, it gives CASSYTGAQPQHF.

The chain employs TRBV28 and TRBJ1-2, with a tentative D call TRBD1 (5 bases). CDR1 and CDR2 (germline): MDHEN, SYDVKM. The length of the CDR3 is 14 residues. V was pared by 2 bases and J by 3 bases, with 10 bases between. CDR3 sequence reads: CASSLSTGYYGYTF. The DNA of the CDR3 is TGTGCCAGCAGTTTAAGTACAGGATACTATGGCTACACCTTC.

This clone was recorded only once. The chain is built from TRBV29-1 and TRBJ1-4; no firm D call. The germline V and J ends were trimmed by 7 bases and 3 bases, with 9 bases remaining between them. CDR3 length equals 12 residues. Germline V gives CDR1 SQVTM, CDR2 ANQGSEA. The CDR3 is CSGGRPNEKLFF. Written as DNA, the CDR3 is TGCAGCGGAGGTCGGCCTAATGAAAAACTGTTTTTT. Combining the CDR3 with reference TRBV29-1 and TRBJ1-4 gives the whole variable domain SAVISQKPSRDICQRGTSLTIQCQVDSQVTMMFWYRQQPGQSLTLIATANQGSEATYESGFVIDKFPISRPNLTFSTLTVSNMSPEDSSIYLCSGGRPNEKLFFGSGTQLSVL.

V is TRBV29-1 and J is TRBJ2-7; tentative D call: TRBD2 (5 bases). Trimming left V 4 bases short and J 3 bases short, with 16 bases between. The germline gives CDR1 SQVTM, CDR2 ANQGSEA. This CDR3 has 14 amino acids. The chain's CDR3 is CSVVSRLRDYEQYF. As DNA, the CDR3 is TGCAGCGTTGTATCGAGGTTGAGGGACTACGAGCAGTACTTC.

This chain uses TRBV4-3 with TRBJ1-2; 8 bases agree with TRBD1. In germline, CDR1 is LGHNA, CDR2 YSLEER. The CDR3 runs to 16 residues. With V trimmed by 0 bases and J by 7 bases, 10 bases remained unmatched. The CDR3 sequence is CASSQDKGQGAFGYTF. The DNA of the CDR3 is TGCGCCAGCAGCCAAGATAAGGGCCAGGGGGCGTTTGGCTACACCTTC.

The J gene is TRBJ2-3, the V gene TRBV4-1; D gene ambiguous. Germline V gene sequence: CDR1 MGHRA, CDR2 YSYEKL. Trimming removed 4 bases at V and 1 base at J, with 9 bases between. This CDR3 has 14 residues. CDR3 sequence: CASSPLAGTDTQYF. CDR3 in DNA: TGCGCCAGCAGCCCCCTGGCCGGCACAGATACGCAGTATTTT.

This clone has just a few counts. The chain combines TRBV19 with TRBJ1-2, with D uncertain. This CDR3 is built from 12 residues. Trimming shortened V by 6 bases and J by 6 bases, and 11 bases separated the two germline ends. Germline V gene lookup returns CDR1 LNHDA and CDR2 SQIVND (reference sequence). The CDR3 reads CASRSVLDGYTF. The DNA for the CDR3 is TGTGCCAGTAGGTCAGTGTTGGATGGCTACACCTTC.

The CDR3 region is CAWARGGGVDTQYF. The DNA for the CDR3 is TGTGCCTGGGCCAGGGGCGGGGGGGTAGATACGCAGTATTTT. V usage is TRBV30 and J usage is TRBJ2-3, with 9 nucleotides matching TRBD2. The trim removed 5 bases at V and 5 bases at J, leaving 8 bases unmatched. Germline CDR1 reads GTSNPN; CDR2 reads SVGIG (reference sequence). This CDR3 is 14 amino acids long.

This chain links TRBV27 with TRBJ1-1; TRBD1 matches at 9 bases. Germline loops: CDR1 MNHEY, CDR2 SMNVEV (reference sequence). J gave up 6 bases and V 3 bases, and 8 bases lay outside the gene matches. The CDR3 spans 15 residues. CDR3 nucleotides: TGTGCCAGCAGTTTGCCTAGACAGGGGGGGCCTGAAGCTTTCTTT. Its protein product is CASSLPRQGGPEAFF.

The chain joins TRBV24-1 to TRBJ1-6; 8 positions agree with TRBD1. V gave up 0 bases and J gave up 7 bases; unmatched junction bases: 1. This CDR3 has 15 residues. The germline V gene encodes CDR1 KGHDR and CDR2 SFDVKD. This CDR3 reads CATSDLSGGNSPLHF. The CDR3 coding sequence is TGTGCCACCAGTGATTTGTCAGGGGGCAATTCACCCCTCCACTTT.

This clone was found many times. The chain carries TRBV5-1 and TRBJ2-3; TRBD2 matches 13 bases. J gave up 3 bases and V 3 bases, and 10 bases lay outside the gene matches. The CDR3 contains 18 residues. CDR1 and CDR2 from the germline V gene are SGHRS and YFSETQ. The CDR3 sequence: CASSSGLAGNWKTDTQYF. The CDR3 DNA reads as TGCGCCAGCAGCTCGGGACTAGCGGGGAACTGGAAAACAGATACGCAGTATTTT.

This chain joins TRBV9 and TRBJ2-1; TRBD2 matches 11 bases. Germline assignment: CDR1 SGDLS and CDR2 YYNGEE. V lost 2 bases, J lost 0 bases, and 4 bases stayed unmatched. This CDR3 is built from 17 residues. The CDR3 sequence is CASSVSSGGASYNEQFF. The CDR3 region has the DNA TGTGCCAGCAGCGTCAGTAGCGGGGGGGCCTCCTACAATGAGCAGTTCTTC.

The chain couples TRBV10-3 to TRBJ2-2; 7 positions match TRBD2. Trimming took 6 bases from V and 1 from J; bases not matched to a gene: 2. The V gene's germline CDR1 is ENHRY and CDR2 SYGVKD. CDR3 length equals 14 residues. The CDR3 loop reads CAISRGVNTGELFF. The CDR3 DNA is TGTGCCATCAGCCGGGGGGTGAACACCGGGGAGCTGTTTTTT.

The chain combines TRBV4-3 with TRBJ2-1; 9 nucleotides align to TRBD2. This CDR3 is built from 17 residues. Germline loops: CDR1 LGHNA, CDR2 YSLEER. V shed 0 bases, J shed 4 bases, and the junction held 7 bases outside the gene matches. CDR3 in DNA: TGCGCCAGCAGCCAAGATCTCCAGCGGGGGGTTTACAATGAGCAGTTCTTC. Translating gives CASSQDLQRGVYNEQFF.

This clone was recorded a few times. This chain joins TRBV7-9 and TRBJ1-1; D is undetermined. The CDR3 extends over 10 amino acids. Trimming took 1 base from V and 12 from J, leaving 6 bases between them. Germline V gene lookup returns CDR1 SEHNR and CDR2 FQNEAQ (reference sequence). CDR3 sequence: CASSLGGTFF. The DNA for the CDR3 is TGTGCCAGCAGCTTAGGAGGGACTTTCTTT.

Only one count was recorded for this clone. The rearrangement uses TRBV20-1 and TRBJ1-2, with TRBD1 as a possible D gene (6 bases). With 3 bases removed from V and 2 bases from J, the gap between germline ends came to 13 bases. CDR3 length: 14 amino acids. Germline lookup yields CDR1 DFQATT and CDR2 SNEGSKA (reference sequence). The CDR3 DNA reads as TGCAGTGCTAGTCCCCTGGACAGAAACTATGGCTACACCTTC. Amino acid sequence: CSASPLDRNYGYTF.

The chain couples TRBV28 to TRBJ1-3; D uncertain. The CDR3 is made up of 12 amino acids. Trimming removed 5 bases from V and 4 bases from J, with 6 bases in between. Germline V CDR1 and CDR2: MDHEN, SYDVKM. CDR3 loop: CASSPVGNTIYF. CDR3 DNA: TGTGCCAGCAGTCCGGTAGGAAACACCATATATTTT.

The V gene is TRBV13, the J gene TRBJ1-2; 7 bases align to TRBD1. CDR3 size: 14 residues. Germline loops: CDR1 PRHDT, CDR2 FYEKMQ (reference sequence). The ends lost 5 bases at V and 5 bases at J; junction bases unmatched: 8. The CDR3 DNA sequence: TGTGCCAGCAGCGAAGGAGGGGGCGGTTATGGCTACACCTTC. Amino acid sequence: CASSEGGGGYGYTF.